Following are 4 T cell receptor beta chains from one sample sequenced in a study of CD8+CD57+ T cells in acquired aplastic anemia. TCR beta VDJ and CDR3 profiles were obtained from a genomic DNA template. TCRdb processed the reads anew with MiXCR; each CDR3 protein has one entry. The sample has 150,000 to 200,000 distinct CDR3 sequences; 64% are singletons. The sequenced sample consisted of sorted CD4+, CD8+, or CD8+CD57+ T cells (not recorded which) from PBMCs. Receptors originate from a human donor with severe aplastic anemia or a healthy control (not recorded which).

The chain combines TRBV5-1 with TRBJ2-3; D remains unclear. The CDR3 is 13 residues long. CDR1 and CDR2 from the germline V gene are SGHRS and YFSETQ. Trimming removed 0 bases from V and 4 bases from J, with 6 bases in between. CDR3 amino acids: CASSLETADTQYF. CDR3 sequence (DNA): TGCGCCAGCAGCTTGGAAACGGCAGATACGCAGTATTTT.

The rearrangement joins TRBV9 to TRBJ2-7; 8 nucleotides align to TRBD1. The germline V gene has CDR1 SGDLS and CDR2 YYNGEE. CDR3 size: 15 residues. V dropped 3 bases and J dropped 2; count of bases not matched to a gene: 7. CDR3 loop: CASSGWTGLTYEQYF. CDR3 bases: TGTGCCAGCAGCGGATGGACAGGGCTAACCTACGAGCAGTACTTC.

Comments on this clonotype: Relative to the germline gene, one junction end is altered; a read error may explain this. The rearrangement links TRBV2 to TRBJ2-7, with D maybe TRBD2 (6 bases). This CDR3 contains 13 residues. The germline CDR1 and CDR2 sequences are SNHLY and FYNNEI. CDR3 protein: CASRVEVWEEQHF. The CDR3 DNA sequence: TGTGCCAGCAGGGTGGAGGTTTGGGAGGAGCAGCACTTC.

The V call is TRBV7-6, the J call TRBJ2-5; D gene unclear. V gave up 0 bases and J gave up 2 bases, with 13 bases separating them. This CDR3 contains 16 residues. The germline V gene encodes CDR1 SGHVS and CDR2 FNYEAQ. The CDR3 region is CASSLAWAALQETQYF. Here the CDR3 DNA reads TGTGCCAGCAGCTTAGCGTGGGCAGCCCTTCAAGAGACCCAGTACTTC.